This T cell receptor beta chain was sequenced in a study of cytomegalovirus exposure and HLA in healthy donors. This clone was found a few times. Antigen unknown. With 60 Vbeta and 13 Jbeta primers, the PCR was carried out. Clones were sequenced by immunoSEQ multiplex PCR, and TCRdb holds only the in-frame ones, with some missing. The repertoire has approximately 97,000 clones, approximately 70% of them found once; the top ten carry 3.5% to 4.5%. General study findings and limits: With high specificity and sensitivity, the classifier reportedly diagnosed cytomegalovirus status. Beyond CMV serostatus, there was no information to go on about immune exposure. Later work found that TCR association rates differed between HLA loci; DRB1 had the most and HLA-C the fewest.

The CDR3 contains 13 residues. Germline V gene data show CDR1 as SGHVS and CDR2 as FQNEAQ. Deletions cut 6 bases from V and 4 bases from J, with 10 bases between. V and J are TRBV7-8 and TRBJ1-5, with a tentative D call TRBD1 (5 bases). The sequenced material came from PBMCs. The TCR sequence derives from a man aged 40-55 years in good health and CMV-seronegative. CDR3 sequence: CASSFGGNQPQHF. Written as DNA, the CDR3 is TGTGCCAGCAGTTTTGGGGGGAATCAGCCCCAGCATTTT.